This TCR beta chain was recovered during a study of CXCR3-negative and CXCR3-positive naive CD8 T cells. The overall study: There were around 140 million TRB reads altogether, and each library had about 1.5 +/- 0.3 million of them.

General observations from the study: With respect to TRBV-TRBJ usage, naive CXCR3-negative and CXCR3-positive cells were similar; memory differed. CXCR3-negative naive cells had less hydrophobic TRB CDR3s than did CXCR3-positive naive cells.

Germline CDR1 is SGHDN and CDR2 is FVKESK. The CDR3 spans 15 residues. 5' RACE that incorporated UMI labels was used to prepare the TRB cDNA libraries. TCRdb re-called the 5' RACE reads; one entry per CDR3 protein, DNA not given. The sample table sets out 150,000 to 180,000 distinct CDR3 sequences. The study sorted every CD8+ T cell subset in triplicate at hundreds of thousands of cells each. Comments on this clonotype: The antigen is not known.

This TCR was recovered from a human donor in good health. Some clones in this sample may be carry-over from other donors' samples. The V gene is TRBV14, the J gene TRBJ1-4; TCRdb proposes TRBD1, but this gene call is untestable without DNA. The sequencing sample was made of naive CXCR3+ CD8+ T cells from blood. Regarding subset: CD45RO-CCR7+CD27+CD95- naive CD8+ T cells expressing CXCR3 (TNR3+). This chain's CDR3 is CASSRTGGVSEKLFF.